This TCR beta chain was observed in a study of cytomegalovirus exposure and HLA in healthy donors. General study points: An assumption of roughly uniform sequencing depth across donors underlay the presence/absence analyses.

Healthy bone marrow donors supplied every sample. This CDR3 contains 16 residues. The ends lost 6 bases at V and 5 bases at J; junction bases unmatched: 10. Both 60 Vbeta primers and 13 Jbeta primers went into the PCR. The repertoire was sequenced with immunoSEQ multiplex PCR; TCRdb's copy has only in-frame clones and lacks some. The repertoire holds approximately 160,000 clones, with 77% as singletons. Only one count was recorded for this clone. Its matching antigen is unknown. Material: PBMCs. The sequence came from a woman aged 40 to 55 in good health and CMV-seropositive. This chain uses TRBV23-1 with TRBJ1-5; 10 bases fit TRBD1. TRBV23-1 is sorted into the ORF group, with uncertain function. The CDR3 DNA follows: TGCGCCAGCAGCCATGCCGGGACAGGGGAACATCAGCCCCAGCATTTT. This encodes CASSHAGTGEHQPQHF.